Reported below is one T cell receptor beta chain. What it binds is unknown. The germline CDR1 and CDR2 sequences are SGHNT and YYREEE (reference sequence). This CDR3 region has 16 residues. The germline V and J ends were trimmed by 3 bases and 0 bases, with 15 bases remaining between them. These data originate in a study of T cell responses to AZD1222 COVID-19 vaccine. Whole-study results and caveats: Nearly half of unique spike-specific TCRs reportedly avoided B.1.351 and B.1.1.7 mutated regions.

Sequencing was performed with immunoSEQ multiplex PCR; in TCRdb, only in-frame clones are kept and a portion is missing. The table has tens of thousands of clones, about 88% seen once; the top ten hold around 4%. Sequencing used peripheral blood, obtained on day 0 of AZD1222 vaccination. This TCR derives from an adult in good health. The V call is TRBV5-4, the J call TRBJ1-1, with D unclear. CDR3 DNA sequence: TGTGCCAGCAGCTCGAGGATTTCGATTGTGAACACTGAAGCTTTCTTT. Encoded protein: CASSSRISIVNTEAFF. Supplemented by reference TRBV5-4 and TRBJ1-1, the full variable domain reads ETGVTQSPTHLIKTRGQQVTLRCSSQSGHNTVSWYQQALGQGPQFIFQYYREEENGRGNFPPRFSGLQFPNYSSELNVNALELDDSALYLCASSSRISIVNTEAFFGQGTRLTVV.